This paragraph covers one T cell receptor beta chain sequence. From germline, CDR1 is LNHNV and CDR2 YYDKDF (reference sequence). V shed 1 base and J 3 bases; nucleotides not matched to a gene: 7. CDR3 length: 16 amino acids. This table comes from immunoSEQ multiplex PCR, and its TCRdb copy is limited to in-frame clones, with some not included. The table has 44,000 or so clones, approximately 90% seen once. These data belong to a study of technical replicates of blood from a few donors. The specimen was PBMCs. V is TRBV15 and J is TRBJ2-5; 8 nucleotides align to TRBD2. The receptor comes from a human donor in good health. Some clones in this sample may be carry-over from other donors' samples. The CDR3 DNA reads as TGTGCCACCAGCAGAGTTGAGCGGGGGCTCGAAGAGACCCAGTACTTC. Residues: CATSRVERGLEETQYF.